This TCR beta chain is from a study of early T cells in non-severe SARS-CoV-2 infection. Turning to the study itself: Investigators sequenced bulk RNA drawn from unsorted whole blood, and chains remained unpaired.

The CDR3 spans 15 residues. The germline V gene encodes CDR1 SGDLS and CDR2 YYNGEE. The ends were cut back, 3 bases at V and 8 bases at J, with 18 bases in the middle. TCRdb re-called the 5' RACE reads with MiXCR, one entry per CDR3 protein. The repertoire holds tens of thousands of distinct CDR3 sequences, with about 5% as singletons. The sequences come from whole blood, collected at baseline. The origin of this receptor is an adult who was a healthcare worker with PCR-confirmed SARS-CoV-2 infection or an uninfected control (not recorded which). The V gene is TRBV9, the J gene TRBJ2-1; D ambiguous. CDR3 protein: CASSARVVATDEQFF. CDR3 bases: TGTGCCAGCAGCGCCCGTGTCGTGGCTACGGATGAGCAGTTCTTC.